These 27 T cell receptor beta chains originate from one sample sequenced in a study of Ad26.COV2.S vaccination and SARS-CoV-2 variants. Data came from immunoSEQ multiplex PCR; TCRdb stores just in-frame clones and leaves some out. The sample has around 340,000 clones, about 86% seen once. The treatment denotes: over 15 received Ad26.COV2.S at low or high dose, single or two shots; roughly five received placebo; per-sample allocation not given. All samples were drawn on day 63, counting from the first vaccine or placebo injection. Sequenced here: peripheral blood, sampled in a trial of Ad26.COV2.S vaccine versus placebo. The receptors originated from a person aged 18-60 years who received the Ad26.COV2.S COVID-19 vaccine or a placebo.

This chain connects TRBV9 to TRBJ1-3; D may be TRBD1 (5 bases). The V end lost 2 bases, the J end lost 4 bases, and 13 bases lay between the germline ends. Germline V gives CDR1 SGDLS, CDR2 YYNGEE. The CDR3 has 15 residues. CDR3 bases: TGTGCCAGCAGCGTTGACCGGGACGTCGGAAACACCATATATTTT. Protein product: CASSVDRDVGNTIYF.

This clone has just one count. The V gene is TRBV30, the J gene TRBJ1-1, with no clear D. CDR1 is GTSNPN, CDR2 SVGIG, per germline (reference sequence). The CDR3 is 14 amino acids. V lost 5 bases to trimming and J lost 1 base, with 14 bases between them. The CDR3 nucleotides are TGTGCCTGGGAAAAAAGGACGGGGAACACTGAAGCTTTCTTT. It specifies CAWEKRTGNTEAFF. The full variable domain, completed using reference TRBV30 and TRBJ1-1, is SQTIHQWPATLVQPVGSPLSLECTVEGTSNPNLYWYRQAAGRGLQLLFYSVGIGQISSEVPQNLSASRPQDRQFILSSKKLLLSDSGFYLCAWEKRTGNTEAFFGQGTRLTVV.

V and J are TRBV5-5 and TRBJ1-2; possible D gene TRBD1, 5 bases. The germline V gene encodes CDR1 SGHKS and CDR2 YYEKEE (reference sequence). This CDR3 is built from 17 residues. Deletions cut 4 bases from V and 4 bases from J, with 23 bases between. The DNA of the CDR3 is TGTGCCAGCAGCGTGGATCCTTGGGGACCCCGGATCTATGGCTACACCTTC. This gives the protein CASSVDPWGPRIYGYTF.

The rearrangement links TRBV2 to TRBJ2-3; D uncertain. Looked up from germline, CDR1 is SNHLY and CDR2 is FYNNEI. V lost 4 bases and J lost 0, with 8 bases in between. The CDR3 spans 14 residues. The CDR3 DNA sequence: TGTGCCAGCAGTGTGTCCACTAGCACAGATACGCAGTATTTT. Residues: CASSVSTSTDTQYF.

This clone has a single count. The chain combines TRBV10-3 with TRBJ1-2, with TRBD1 as a possible D gene (5 bases). The CDR3 sequence is 13 residues long. The V end was cut by 5 bases, the J end by 2 bases, with 9 bases between. Per germline, CDR1 ENHRY and CDR2 SYGVKD. The DNA for the CDR3 is TGTGCCATCAGTCCGGACACAAACTATGGCTACACCTTC. It specifies CAISPDTNYGYTF.

The chain couples TRBV20-1 to TRBJ2-7, with a weak D call TRBD1 (5 bases). Looked up from germline, CDR1 is DFQATT and CDR2 is SNEGSKA (reference sequence). CDR3 length: 15 amino acids. V was trimmed by 3 bases and J by 2 bases, leaving 17 bases between them. This CDR3 reads CSASGVSGFPYEQYF. CDR3 DNA sequence: TGCAGTGCTAGTGGGGTGTCAGGGTTCCCCTACGAGCAGTACTTC.

The chain has TRBV6-5 and TRBJ1-1, with D tentatively TRBD1 (6 bases). Germline V CDR1 and CDR2: MNHEY, SVGAGI. The CDR3 length is 13 residues. V lost 10 bases, J lost 4 bases, and 16 bases lay in between. This CDR3 is CATLYGGGTEAFF. DNA of the CDR3: TGTGCCACTCTTTACGGGGGCGGCACTGAAGCTTTCTTT.

The genes are TRBV19 and TRBJ1-1; D is ambiguous. CDR1 is LNHDA and CDR2 is SQIVND in the germline V gene (reference sequence). Trimming took off 2 bases at V and 0 bases at J, with 16 bases between the two ends. The length of the CDR3 is 17 residues. This CDR3 reads CASSIIGLDGMNTEAFF. CDR3 nucleotides: TGTGCCAGTAGTATAATAGGCCTCGACGGGATGAACACTGAAGCTTTCTTT.

V gene TRBV11-3 combines with J gene TRBJ1-5; D is ambiguous. Trimming took off 5 bases at V and 5 bases at J, with 10 bases between the two ends. The length of the CDR3 is 13 residues. Germline-derived CDR1 and CDR2 are SGHNT and YENEEA. CDR3 coding DNA: TGTGCCAGCAGCCCCTCGGGATATCAGCCCCAGCATTTT. Protein product: CASSPSGYQPQHF.

The J gene is TRBJ2-3, the V gene TRBV6-5, with 13 positions matching TRBD2. Germline lookup yields CDR1 MNHEY and CDR2 SVGAGI. The V and J ends lost 2 bases and 1 base, in that order; junction bases with no gene match: 0. This CDR3 spans 16 amino acids. CDR3: CASSYGTSGGTDTQYF. The CDR3 coding sequence is TGTGCCAGCAGTTACGGGACTAGCGGGGGCACAGATACGCAGTATTTT.

The chain joins TRBV18 to TRBJ2-1, with D tentatively TRBD2 (5 bases). This CDR3 has 14 residues. Germline V gives CDR1 KGHSH, CDR2 LQKENI. Trimming took 2 bases from V and 2 from J, leaving 7 bases between them. In DNA form, the CDR3 reads TGTGCCAGCTCACCAGGGAGTCCCTACAATGAGCAGTTCTTC. This codes for CASSPGSPYNEQFF. Filled out from reference TRBV18 and TRBJ2-1, the complete variable domain reads NAGVMQNPRHLVRRRGQEARLRCSPMKGHSHVYWYRQLPEEGLKFMVYLQKENIIDESGMPKERFSAEFPKEGPSILRIQQVVRGDSAAYFCASSPGSPYNEQFFGPGTRLTVL.

The chain uses TRBV19 and TRBJ1-1; a weak D match, TRBD1 (6 bases). Looked up from germline, CDR1 is LNHDA and CDR2 is SQIVND (reference sequence). V lost 8 bases to trimming and J lost 1 base, with 17 bases between them. There are 15 residues in the CDR3. Here the CDR3 DNA reads TGTGCCAGTTACGCGGGCGGGGGCGCGAACACTGAAGCTTTCTTT. This codes for CASYAGGGANTEAFF.

The chain joins TRBV6-6 to TRBJ2-7; TRBD2 agrees at 7 bases. CDR3 length equals 15 residues. Germline V CDR1 and CDR2: MNHNY, SVGAGI (reference sequence). V gave up 6 bases and J gave up 3 bases; unmatched junction bases: 11. The CDR3 nucleotides are TGTGCCAGCAGCCGGGGCGGGGGAGTCGGCTACGAGCAGTACTTC. It yields the protein CASSRGGGVGYEQYF.

The rearrangement uses TRBV28 and TRBJ1-3, with 7 bases matching TRBD1. There are 17 residues in the CDR3. Germline V gene lookup returns CDR1 MDHEN and CDR2 SYDVKM. V was pared by 4 bases and J by 4 bases, with 13 bases of the junction left unmatched. The CDR3 DNA reads as TGTGCCAGCAGTTCTACAGGGGAAGGCGGTTTCGGAAACACCATATATTTT. Encoded protein: CASSSTGEGGFGNTIYF.

This clone has more than one count but fewer than ten. The V call is TRBV28, the J call TRBJ1-3; D gene ambiguous. With 3 bases removed from V and 4 bases from J, the gap between germline ends came to 10 bases. From germline, CDR1 is MDHEN and CDR2 SYDVKM. The length of the CDR3 is 14 residues. As DNA, the CDR3 is TGTGCCAGCAGTTTGGAGATAGGGGGAAACACCATATATTTT. It yields the protein CASSLEIGGNTIYF.

J is TRBJ2-1 and V is TRBV7-3; 10 bases are shared with TRBD2. After removal of 5 bases from V and 5 bases from J, the junction contained 9 bases not matched to a gene. Per germline, CDR1 SGHTA and CDR2 FQGTGA. The CDR3 extends over 16 amino acids. CDR3 DNA sequence: TGTGCCAGCAGCCTCTACCTAGCGGGAGCGAACAATGAGCAGTTCTTC. Protein: CASSLYLAGANNEQFF.

V and J are TRBV27 and TRBJ2-4; the D gene could be TRBD1 or TRBD2 (6 bases each). V gave up 5 bases and J gave up 7 bases, with 12 bases separating them. From germline, CDR1 is MNHEY and CDR2 SMNVEV (reference sequence). This CDR3 comprises 13 residues. The CDR3 loop reads CASSAGGGNIQYF. CDR3 nucleotide sequence: TGTGCCAGCAGTGCAGGAGGGGGGAACATTCAGTACTTC.

The rearrangement joins TRBV11-2 to TRBJ1-6; the D is unclear. This CDR3 has 15 residues. V lost 2 bases, J lost 7 bases, and 12 bases lay in between. CDR1 and CDR2 from the germline V gene are SGHAT and FQNNGV. The DNA for the CDR3 is TGTGCCAGCAGCTTATCATTGGCAGCCAATTCACCCCTCCACTTT. It translates to CASSLSLAANSPLHF.

Concerning this clone: Other DNA sequences in this sample translate to the same CDR3. CDR3 sequence: CASSQVRTLSGNTIYF. In DNA form, the CDR3 reads TGTGCCAGCAGCCAAGTTCGGACACTCTCTGGAAACACCATATATTTT. The chain recombines TRBV14 with TRBJ1-3; the D gene is possibly TRBD1 (5 bases). This CDR3 is built from 16 residues. The germline V gene has CDR1 SGHDN and CDR2 FVKESK. The V end lost 1 base, the J end lost 0 bases, and 10 bases lay between the germline ends.

V usage is TRBV2 and J usage is TRBJ1-2, with D possibly being TRBD1 (5 bases). V was trimmed by 4 bases and J by 6 bases, leaving 9 bases between them. The germline V gene encodes CDR1 SNHLY and CDR2 FYNNEI. The CDR3 sequence is 12 residues long. The CDR3 region has the DNA TGTGCCAGCAGTGGGACATCGGATGGCTACACCTTC. Translated, it gives CASSGTSDGYTF.

Only one count was recorded for this clone. J is TRBJ2-5 and V is TRBV7-8; the match to TRBD2 covers 12 bases. The V and J ends lost 5 bases and 2 bases, in that order; junction bases with no gene match: 12. CDR3 length: 18 amino acids. Germline lookup yields CDR1 SGHVS and CDR2 FQNEAQ. CDR3 in amino acids: CASSRGLAGTIRQETQYF. The CDR3 coding sequence is TGTGCCAGCAGCCGAGGACTAGCGGGAACTATTCGTCAAGAGACCCAGTACTTC. Combining the CDR3 with reference TRBV7-8 and TRBJ2-5 gives the whole variable domain GAGVSQSPRYKVAKRGQDVALRCDPISGHVSLFWYQQALGQGPEFLTYFQNEAQLDKSGLPSDRFFAERPEGSVSTLKIQRTQQEDSAVYLCASSRGLAGTIRQETQYFGPGTRLLVL.

The V and J genes are TRBV12-3 or TRBV12-4 and TRBJ2-7; 10 nucleotides agree with TRBD1. CDR3 length: 13 amino acids. V shed 8 bases, J shed 7 bases, and the junction held 8 bases outside the gene matches. This CDR3 reads CASGGQGMSEQYF. The DNA of the CDR3 is TGTGCCAGCGGGGGACAGGGGATGAGTGAGCAGTACTTC.

The rearrangement uses TRBV19 and TRBJ1-5, with 9 positions matching TRBD1. The V gene's germline CDR1 is LNHDA and CDR2 SQIVND (reference sequence). CDR3 size: 15 residues. The J segment lost 7 bases and the V segment lost 6 bases, leaving 10 bases of the junction unmatched. CDR3 in DNA: TGTGCCAGTAGGACCCCGGGACAGGGCACGCAGCCCCAGCATTTT. This codes for CASRTPGQGTQPQHF.

This clone was counted once. This CDR3 is CAWSVSGTGNGSPLHF. The DNA of the CDR3 is TGTGCCTGGAGTGTATCGGGGACAGGGAATGGTTCACCCCTCCACTTT. This sequence joins TRBV30 and TRBJ1-6, with 9 positions matching TRBD1. The trim removed 0 bases at V and 9 bases at J, leaving 9 bases unmatched. This CDR3 has 16 residues. Germline assignment: CDR1 GTSNPN and CDR2 SVGIG (reference sequence). The full variable domain, with the rest looked up from reference TRBV30 and TRBJ1-6, is SQTIHQWPATLVQPVGSPLSLECTVEGTSNPNLYWYRQAAGRGLQLLFYSVGIGQISSEVPQNLSASRPQDRQFILSSKKLLLSDSGFYLCAWSVSGTGNGSPLHFGNGTRLTVT.

The V gene is TRBV29-1, the J gene TRBJ1-1, with D possibly TRBD1 on 6 matching bases. Germline V gene lookup returns CDR1 SQVTM and CDR2 ANQGSEA. The CDR3 is made up of 14 amino acids. With 7 bases removed from V and 1 base from J, the gap between germline ends came to 16 bases. The CDR3 DNA sequence: TGCAGCGCTTCTGCGGGACAATGGAACACTGAAGCTTTCTTT. It yields the protein CSASAGQWNTEAFF. Combining the CDR3 with reference TRBV29-1 and TRBJ1-1 gives the whole variable domain SAVISQKPSRDICQRGTSLTIQCQVDSQVTMMFWYRQQPGQSLTLIATANQGSEATYESGFVIDKFPISRPNLTFSTLTVSNMSPEDSSIYLCSASAGQWNTEAFFGQGTRLTVV.

The chain is built from TRBV7-2 and TRBJ2-1; the D is unclear. This CDR3 is built from 14 residues. Germline loops: CDR1 SGHTA, CDR2 FQGNSA. V lost 7 bases, J lost 4 bases, and 14 bases lay in between. CDR3 DNA sequence: TGTGCCAGCACCTACGGACGCGGTTACAATGAGCAGTTCTTC. It yields the protein CASTYGRGYNEQFF.

The V call is TRBV7-8, the J call TRBJ2-1; D may be TRBD2 (5 bases). CDR3 length equals 16 residues. Trimming cost V 4 bases and J 6 bases, with 19 bases left between them. Germline lookup yields CDR1 SGHVS and CDR2 FQNEAQ. This chain's CDR3 is CASSSSRVARVNEQFF. The CDR3 DNA is TGTGCCAGCAGCTCCTCTCGGGTCGCGAGGGTCAATGAGCAGTTCTTC.